Reported below is one T cell receptor (beta chain). The antigen remains unidentified. The repertoire was sequenced with immunoSEQ multiplex PCR; TCRdb's copy has only in-frame clones and lacks some. The repertoire holds 20,000 to 25,000 clones, with roughly 95% as singletons. This record belongs to a study of graft-versus-host responses after intestinal transplantation. Study in general: Following induction with anti-thymocyte globulin, all recipients were given tacrolimus and steroids for two to three years.

Points from the study as a whole: Recipient bone marrow held GvH clones, some seen earlier in ileum or blood.

CDR1 and CDR2 from the germline V gene are GTSNPN and SVGIG (reference sequence). Trimming left V 3 bases short and J 0 bases short, with 9 bases between. There are 13 residues in the CDR3. The chain is built from TRBV30 and TRBJ2-7; D uncertain. This TCR was sampled from a human patient who received an intestinal transplant, so some T cells may come from the graft donor. The specimen comprised PBMCs, sampled 156 days after intestinal transplant. CDR3 region: CAWSDTNSYEQYF. The CDR3 nucleotides are TGTGCCTGGAGCGACACCAACTCCTACGAGCAGTACTTC.